This TCR beta chain was recovered during a study of T-cell memory formation after mild COVID-19. General study points: Clones that contracted from day 15 to 85 were balanced CD4/CD8, while later expanders leaned CD4+.

This clonotype appeared a few times. The antigen remains unidentified. Constant-segment primers and 5'RACE yielded cDNA libraries for TCR alpha and TCR beta, each carrying sample barcodes and UMIs. Each CDR3 protein gets one entry after TCRdb re-called the 5' RACE reads with MiXCR. The sample has roughly 100,000 distinct CDR3 sequences, around 12% seen once. The CDR3 runs to 15 residues. Germline V gene lookup returns CDR1 SGHRS and CDR2 YFSETQ. V lost 2 bases and J lost 5, with 15 bases in between. The sample was PBMCs or a T cell subset sorted from them (not recorded which). V is TRBV5-1 and J is TRBJ2-3; the D is unclear. The receptor was derived from an adult woman who had mild COVID-19 (a few samples of this study predate the infection). Cell type and time point are not known. DNA for the CDR3: TGCGCCAGCAGCTTAAGTTCCCCTGGGGTAGATACGCAGTATTTT. Translation gives CASSLSSPGVDTQYF.